The clone carrying this TCR beta chain came up many times. No antigen is known for it. Researchers made TCR beta libraries by using iRepertoire HTBI primers and running Arm-PCR on CDR3 regions. TCRdb processed the multiplex PCR reads anew with MiXCR; each CDR3 protein has one entry. Of 350,000 to 500,000 distinct CDR3 sequences in the sample, over 15% are singletons; the top ten hold around 23%. The data were taken from a study of regulatory T cells in long-lasting Graves disease. General study points: Newly diagnosed disease favored TRBV20-1 and TRBJ2-1 over persistent disease.

Time point specified: newly diagnosed GD, antithyroid drugs for less than 3 months. PBMC-extracted RNA yielded the TCR library. Trimming removed 3 bases at V and 0 bases at J, with 9 bases between. Germline V CDR1 and CDR2: SGHTA, FQGNSA. The length of the CDR3 is 14 residues. This same sample was also taken into another study, of T cells in Graves' hyperthyroidism and ophthalmopathy.

This sequence joins TRBV7-2 and TRBJ2-7; D is undetermined. The clonotype originates from a woman younger than 30 with Graves disease. The source material was peripheral blood mononuclear cells (PBMCs), sampled at new diagnosis, from a patient treated with antithyroid drugs. CDR3 sequence: CASSFLHTSYEQYF. The CDR3 coding sequence is TGTGCCAGCAGCTTTTTACACACCTCCTACGAGCAGTACTTC.